The 6 T cell receptor beta chains presented below share a single source sample, sequenced in a study of T cell responses to AZD1222 COVID-19 vaccine. Assay: immunoSEQ multiplex PCR; the TCRdb copy retains only in-frame clones and omits some. The sample lists about 140,000 clones; around nine tenths were seen once. The sample was peripheral blood, taken on day 0 of AZD1222 vaccination. Source of these receptors: an adult in good health.

The chain uses TRBV10-2 and TRBJ1-1; D is unclear. Trimming stripped 8 bases from V and 5 bases from J, with 6 bases between. Germline lookup yields CDR1 WSHSY and CDR2 SAAADI. The CDR3 has 10 residues. CDR3 sequence: CASGLTEAFF. DNA for the CDR3: TGCGCCAGCGGCCTGACTGAAGCTTTCTTT.

The chain has TRBV5-1 and TRBJ1-6; TRBD1 might be the D (6 bases). Trimming pared 4 bases from V and 10 bases from J, leaving 12 bases between. Per germline, CDR1 SGHRS and CDR2 YFSETQ. This CDR3 comprises 13 residues. The chain's CDR3 is CASSGGGGSPLHF. CDR3 in DNA: TGCGCCAGCAGCGGGGGGGGCGGATCACCCCTCCACTTT.

The chain has TRBV19 and TRBJ1-2, with D unclear. V shed 7 bases and J shed 5 bases, with 17 bases lying between them. Germline lookup yields CDR1 LNHDA and CDR2 SQIVND (reference sequence). This CDR3 spans 14 amino acids. CDR3 loop: CASNGERSLYGYTF. The CDR3, as DNA: TGTGCCAGTAACGGAGAGCGTTCGTTATATGGCTACACCTTC.

About this clone: One end of the junction fails to match germline, which may point to a read error. CDR3 amino acids: CASSSTGTPDTQYF. Here the CDR3 DNA reads TGTGCTAGCAGCTCGACCGGGACGCCAGATACGCAGTATTTT. The J gene is TRBJ2-3, the V gene TRBV7-7; D may correspond to TRBD1 or TRBD2 (5 bases each). Germline V CDR1 and CDR2: SSHAT, FNYEAQ (reference sequence). The CDR3 consists of 14 residues.

This clone has more than one count but fewer than ten. V gene TRBV29-1 combines with J gene TRBJ2-5; D is perhaps TRBD1 (6 bases). Trimming left V 5 bases short and J 4 bases short, with 17 bases between. The CDR3 consists of 14 residues. The germline V gene encodes CDR1 SQVTM and CDR2 ANQGSEA. The chain's CDR3 is CSVQFTRGGETQYF. Written as DNA, the CDR3 is TGCAGCGTTCAGTTTACCAGGGGTGGAGAGACCCAGTACTTC.

This clone came up once. The chain combines TRBV30 with TRBJ1-1, with TRBD1 as a possible D gene (6 bases). The CDR3 spans 17 residues. V gave up 2 bases and J gave up 3 bases, with 22 bases separating them. Germline V gene sequence: CDR1 GTSNPN, CDR2 SVGIG (reference sequence). In nucleotides, the CDR3 is TGTGCCTGGAGTAAACCCGGAGGGGGACGGTGGGACACTGAAGCTTTCTTT. As protein: CAWSKPGGGRWDTEAFF.